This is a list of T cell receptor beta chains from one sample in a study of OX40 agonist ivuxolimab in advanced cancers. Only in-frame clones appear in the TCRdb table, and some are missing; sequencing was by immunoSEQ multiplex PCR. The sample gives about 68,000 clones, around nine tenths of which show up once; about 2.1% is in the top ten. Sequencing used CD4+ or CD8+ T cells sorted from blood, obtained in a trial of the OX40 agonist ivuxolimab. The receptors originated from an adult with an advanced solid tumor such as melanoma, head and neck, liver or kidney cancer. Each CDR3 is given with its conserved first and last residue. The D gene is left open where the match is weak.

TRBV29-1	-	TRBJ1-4	CSVQTEGAGKLFF
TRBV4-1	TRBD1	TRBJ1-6	CASSQERRQGRSPLHF
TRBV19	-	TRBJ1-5	CASRVRVNQPQHF
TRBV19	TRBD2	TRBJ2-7	CASSMGLAGASYEQYF
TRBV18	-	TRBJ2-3	CASSLGTTSTDTQYF
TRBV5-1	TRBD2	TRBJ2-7	CASSPVLAGVEQYF
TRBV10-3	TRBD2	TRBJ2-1	CAISESSGRGDEQFF
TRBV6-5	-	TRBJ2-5	CASSYSAQRGTQYF
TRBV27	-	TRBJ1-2	CASSLSAGFYGYTF
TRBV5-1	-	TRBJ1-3	CASSLDQFTIYF
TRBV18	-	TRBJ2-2	CASSPLSYATGELFF
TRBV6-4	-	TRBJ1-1	CASRVQENTEAFF
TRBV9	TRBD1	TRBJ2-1	CASSVAGQGTYNEQFF
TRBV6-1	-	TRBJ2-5	CASSEFMEETQYF
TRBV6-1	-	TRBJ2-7	CASSEARVSEQYF
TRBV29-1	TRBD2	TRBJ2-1	CSVDLGLAKGDEQFF
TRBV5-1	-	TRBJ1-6	CASSASQGRGNSPLHF
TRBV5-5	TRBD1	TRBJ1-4	CASSLTGGKEKLFF
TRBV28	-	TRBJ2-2	CASSLWTTNTGELFF
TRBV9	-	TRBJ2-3	CASSVQGSTDTQYF
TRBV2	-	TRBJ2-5	CASTITSRETQYF
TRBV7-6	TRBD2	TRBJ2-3	CASSLFLAEPTDTQYF
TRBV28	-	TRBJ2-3	CASSLSGRGTDTQYF
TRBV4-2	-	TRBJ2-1	CASSQVGSGYNEQFF
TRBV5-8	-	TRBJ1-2	CASSSQGNYGYTF
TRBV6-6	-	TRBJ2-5	CASSALKRDQETQYF